The 16 T cell receptor beta chains reported below all come from one sample, sequenced in a study of T cells in Graves' hyperthyroidism and ophthalmopathy. The CDR3 regions of TCR beta were amplified from RNA transcripts. The primer set for the first-round RT-PCR of the TCR CDR3 was HTBI. TCRdb re-derived calls from the multiplex PCR reads in MiXCR, one entry per CDR3 protein. The table shows over 500,000 distinct CDR3 sequences, with 40% to 55% occurring only once. The specimen sequenced was peripheral blood or thyroid tissue (not recorded which). These receptor sequences come from an adult woman with Graves' disease, either hyperthyroidism or ophthalmopathy (not recorded which).

The V and J genes are TRBV7-9 and TRBJ1-5, with D unclear. Germline V gene lookup returns CDR1 SEHNR and CDR2 FQNEAQ (reference sequence). CDR3 length: 15 residues. With 5 bases removed from V and 1 base from J, the gap between germline ends came to 12 bases. CDR3 nucleotides: TGTGCCAGCAGCGATAAGGCCTTAAGCAATCAGCCCCAGCATTTT. This sequence encodes CASSDKALSNQPQHF. Looking up the rest from reference TRBV7-9 and TRBJ1-5 gives the full variable domain: DTGVSQNPRHKITKRGQNVTFRCDPISEHNRLYWYRQTLGQGPEFLTYFQNEAQLEKSRLLSDRFSAERPKGSFSTLEIQRTEQGDSAMYLCASSDKALSNQPQHFGDGTRLSIL.

The rearrangement uses TRBV29-1 and TRBJ1-5; 7 bases map to TRBD1. This CDR3 has 13 residues. The V gene's germline CDR1 is SQVTM and CDR2 ANQGSEA. V dropped 8 bases and J dropped 2; count of bases not matched to a gene: 6. CDR3 DNA sequence: TGCAGCATAAACAGGGGCGGCAATCAGCCCCAGCATTTT. Amino acid sequence: CSINRGGNQPQHF.

The gene calls are TRBV7-9 and TRBJ1-2; 7 positions match TRBD1. The CDR3 is 15 residues long. The V and J ends lost 0 bases and 4 bases, in that order; junction bases with no gene match: 5. In germline, CDR1 is SEHNR, CDR2 FQNEAQ (reference sequence). The CDR3 region is CASSLAMTGTYGYTF. In DNA, the CDR3 is TGTGCCAGCAGCTTAGCGATGACAGGGACCTATGGCTACACCTTC.

This clonotype was seen a few times. This sequence joins TRBV6-5 and TRBJ1-2, with D tentatively TRBD1 (6 bases). V was shortened by 3 bases and J by 2 bases, with 10 bases between the two germline ends. CDR3 length: 14 residues. CDR1 and CDR2 (germline): MNHEY, SVGAGI. The CDR3 is CASSYRTENYGYTF. In DNA, the CDR3 is TGTGCCAGCAGTTATAGGACAGAAAACTATGGCTACACCTTC.

The table lists this clonotype with many counts. V and J are TRBV10-3 and TRBJ1-1, with D perhaps matching TRBD1 (5 bases). The CDR3 is made up of 15 amino acids. Looked up from germline, CDR1 is ENHRY and CDR2 is SYGVKD. The V end lost 4 bases, the J end lost 0 bases, and 12 bases lay between the germline ends. The CDR3 nucleotides are TGTGCCATCAGTGGTCAGGGACCCTTGAACACTGAAGCTTTCTTT. Encoded protein: CAISGQGPLNTEAFF.

This chain joins TRBV5-1 and TRBJ1-4, with TRBD1 matching 7 bases. Germline values: CDR1 SGHRS, CDR2 YFSETQ. This CDR3 comprises 15 residues. Germline trimming cut 2 bases from V and 6 bases from J; bases unmatched to any gene: 7. The chain's CDR3 is CASSFGTVFDEKLFF. CDR3 DNA: TGCGCCAGCAGCTTTGGGACAGTGTTTGATGAAAAACTGTTTTTT.

This clonotype was seen a few times. The rearrangement joins TRBV10-1 to TRBJ2-2, with a weak D call TRBD2 (5 bases). CDR3 length: 16 residues. V was shortened by 0 bases and J by 1 base, with 9 bases between the two germline ends. The V gene's germline CDR1 is WNHNN and CDR2 SYGVQD (reference sequence). CDR3 nucleotide sequence: TGCGCCAGCAGTGAGTCGAGGGCGGGGAACACCGGGGAGCTGTTTTTT. It is translated as CASSESRAGNTGELFF.

This clonotype was detected a few times. V gene TRBV7-2 combines with J gene TRBJ2-5; 10 bases match TRBD1. This CDR3 spans 16 amino acids. Germline V gene lookup returns CDR1 SGHTA and CDR2 FQGNSA. J was trimmed by 4 bases and V by 1 base; bases with no gene match: 6. As DNA, the CDR3 is TGTGCCAGCAGCTTAGACTGGGGACAGGGGCGAGAGACCCAGTACTTC. Amino acids: CASSLDWGQGRETQYF.

As to this clonotype: A much larger clone lies a single base off, so this may be a read error. The genes are TRBV20-1 and TRBJ2-7; D is possibly TRBD2 (5 bases). V was pared by 4 bases and J by 5 bases, with 9 bases between. The CDR3 is 11 amino acids. Germline CDR1 and CDR2: DFQATT and SNEGSKA (reference sequence). As DNA, the CDR3 is TGCAGTGCTAACATCGGGGACGAGCAGTACTTC. Translated, it gives CSANIGDEQYF.

The V call is TRBV7-2, the J call TRBJ2-7; 8 bases are shared with TRBD2. The V and J ends lost 5 bases and 5 bases, in that order; junction bases with no gene match: 11. The germline CDR1 and CDR2 sequences are SGHTA and FQGNSA. The CDR3 sequence is 15 residues long. This chain's CDR3 is CASSPRGSGNHEQYF. As DNA, the CDR3 is TGTGCCAGCAGCCCCCGGGGTAGCGGGAACCACGAGCAGTACTTC.

This clonotype showed up just a few times. This chain joins TRBV5-5 and TRBJ1-1, with 8 nucleotides matching TRBD1. V dropped 3 bases and J dropped 4; count of bases not matched to a gene: 8. The CDR3 has 15 residues. CDR1 is SGHKS, CDR2 YYEKEE, per germline (reference sequence). DNA of the CDR3: TGTGCCAGCAGCTCCCGACAGGGGTTCGGCACTGAAGCTTTCTTT. The encoded protein is CASSSRQGFGTEAFF.

This clonotype turned up a few times. This chain links TRBV2 with TRBJ2-5; no clear D. This CDR3 is 13 amino acids long. From germline, CDR1 is SNHLY and CDR2 FYNNEI. Deletions cut 6 bases from V and 4 bases from J, with 12 bases between. CDR3 protein: CASRLLPLETQYF. The CDR3, as DNA: TGTGCCAGCAGACTTCTACCACTAGAGACCCAGTACTTC.

This clonotype has a handful of counts. The CDR3 DNA reads TGTGCCAGCAGCTTACGCGGGTCCCAAGTCCCCTACGAGCAGTACTTC. It yields the protein CASSLRGSQVPYEQYF. This rearrangement joins TRBV7-6 to TRBJ2-7, with D maybe TRBD2 (5 bases). Between the trimmed V and J ends, which lost 2 bases and 2 bases, there was a span of 16 bases. Germline CDR1 and CDR2: SGHVS and FNYEAQ. This CDR3 has 16 residues.

This clonotype was found many times. The chain carries TRBV6-2 or TRBV6-3 and TRBJ1-1; 8 bases agree with TRBD1. Germline CDR1 MNHEY, CDR2 SVGEGT. This CDR3 has 15 residues. The trim removed 5 bases at V and 1 base at J, leaving 6 bases unmatched. CDR3 loop: CASSGPGQGNTEAFF. The CDR3 nucleotides read TGTGCCAGCAGTGGACCTGGACAGGGGAACACTGAAGCTTTCTTT.

In the case of this clonotype: At one of its ends the junction is not consistent with the germline gene, which may arise from a read error. V and J are TRBV7-9 and TRBJ1-4; D possibly corresponds to TRBD1 (6 bases). Germline assignment: CDR1 SEHNR and CDR2 FQNEAQ (reference sequence). The CDR3 spans 13 residues. Written as DNA, the CDR3 is TGCGCCAGCAGACAGGAGAACAATGAAAAACTGTTTTTT. This gives the protein CASRQENNEKLFF.

This clonotype was seen repeatedly, ten times or more. V gene TRBV4-2 combines with J gene TRBJ2-7; D is perhaps TRBD2 (6 bases). The CDR3 consists of 13 residues. Per the germline V gene, CDR1 is LGHNA and CDR2 is YNFKEQ. V lost 4 bases and J lost 7, with 14 bases in between. The CDR3 is CASSPTRGKEQYF. CDR3 sequence (DNA): TGTGCCAGCAGCCCTACGCGGGGTAAGGAGCAGTACTTC.